This is a list of T cell receptor beta chains from one sample in a study of blood T cell repertoires in COVID-19. Some clones are missing from TCRdb's copy, which holds only in-frame ones; the method was immunoSEQ multiplex PCR. The table includes fewer than 300,000 clones, approximately 81% detected once. The sequenced material came from peripheral blood. The receptors shown here come from a woman under 30 with acute or convalescent COVID-19. Both conserved end residues are part of each CDR3. Fields, in order: V gene, J gene, CDR3 length, clone size, D gene, CDR3 DNA, CDR3 protein. D genes are given only for firm matches. Clone size is shown for a subset of rows, as once, few, many or a class of expanded clone.

TRBV19,TRBJ2-7,14,few,.,TGTGCCAGTATGGCGGGGCCAAGCTCCTACGAGCAGTACTTC,CASMAGPSSYEQYF
TRBV6-5,TRBJ2-5,13,.,.,TGTGCCAGCAGTTACGGGCCGACGGAGACCCAGTACTTC,CASSYGPTETQYF
TRBV14,TRBJ2-4,14,.,.,TGTGCCAGCAGCCGCAGTGTGACCAAAAACATTCAGTACTTC,CASSRSVTKNIQYF
TRBV2,TRBJ2-7,15,.,.,TGTGCCAGCAGTGAAGCGCTTCAGTTCTTCGACGAGCAGTACTTC,CASSEALQFFDEQYF
TRBV5-4,TRBJ2-2,19,.,TRBD2,TGTGCCAGCAGCATTGGACTAGCGGGAGGGCCAGGGGACACCGGGGAGCTGTTTTTT,CASSIGLAGGPGDTGELFF
TRBV3-1/TRBV3-2,TRBJ2-7,14,once,TRBD2,TGTGCCAGCAGGGCGGCTAGCGGGACCTACGAGCAGTACTTC,CASRAASGTYEQYF
TRBV19,TRBJ1-1,14,.,.,TGTGCCAGTAGTACACACCTGGGGCTGACTGAAGCTTTCTTT,CASSTHLGLTEAFF
TRBV27,TRBJ2-7,17,.,TRBD1,TGTGCCAGCAGTCCGCGCCGGCCGGGACAGCCCTACGTTGTGCAGTACTTC,CASSPRRPGQPYVVQYF
TRBV11-2,TRBJ1-3,18,.,.,TGTGCCAGCAGCTTTTTAAGTCCTCGGTCAACCTCTGGAAACACCATATATTTT,CASSFLSPRSTSGNTIYF
TRBV20-1,TRBJ1-5,13,.,TRBD1,TGCAGTGCTAGTGGGCAGGGGGCTCAGCCCCAGCATTTT,CSASGQGAQPQHF
TRBV9,TRBJ2-3,16,.,TRBD2,TGTGCCAGCAGCGTAGTTGCGGGAGGAGCTGGAGATACGCAGTATTTT,CASSVVAGGAGDTQYF